This entry features one T cell receptor (beta chain) sequence. Antigen: not known. Single viable CD3+CD4+CD8-CD45RO+ cells were sorted as the memory CD4+ T cells. This sample stems from a study of memory CD4+ T cells and cytomegalovirus serostatus. The study's findings and limits: Of more than 150 reported CMV TCRbeta sequences, roughly 70 were found in memory CD4+ repertoires.

Produced via immunoSEQ multiplex PCR; TCRdb's table is partial and in-frame only. There are 61,000 or so clones in the sample; roughly 75% occur only once, and around 0.58% lies in the top ten. This TCR derives from an adult in good health and CMV-seronegative. Some clones in this sample may be carry-over from other donors' samples. Sequencing was carried out using memory CD4+ T cells from blood.

The CDR3 region has the DNA TGTGCCTGGAGTGCGGCAGGGCAAATAAATGGCTACACCTTC. Its protein is CAWSAAGQINGYTF. The gene calls are TRBV30 and TRBJ1-2, with D perhaps matching TRBD1 (5 bases). V lost 1 base and J lost 6, with 15 bases in between. CDR3 size: 14 residues. The V gene's germline CDR1 is GTSNPN and CDR2 SVGIG (reference sequence).